A single sample gave rise to the 20 T cell receptor beta chains below, sequenced in a study of shared clonotypes between healthy human individuals. TCRdb's copy holds only in-frame clones and misses some; the assay was immunoSEQ multiplex PCR. The repertoire holds fewer than 850,000 clones, with roughly 70% as singletons. The sequenced sample was memory CD4+ T cells sorted from blood. The subset: CD45RA-negative fraction. These receptors came from a woman aged 30 to 39 in good health.

This clone was seen more than once but under ten times. The chain recombines TRBV4-1 with TRBJ2-7, with D perhaps matching TRBD2 (5 bases). V gave up 4 bases and J gave up 6 bases, with 10 bases separating them. This CDR3 spans 12 amino acids. CDR1 and CDR2 from the germline V gene are MGHRA and YSYEKL. CDR3 coding DNA: TGCGCCAGCAGCCGCGGAGGAATCGAGCAGTACTTC. Protein sequence: CASSRGGIEQYF.

The V call is TRBV19, the J call TRBJ2-3, with 9 bases identical to TRBD2. The junction had 7 bases not matched to a gene; V was cut back by 10 bases and J by 2 bases. The CDR3 is 14 amino acids. In germline, CDR1 is LNHDA, CDR2 SQIVND (reference sequence). CDR3 amino acids: CATAGGALTDTQYF. For the CDR3, the DNA is TGTGCCACTGCGGGGGGGGCCCTCACAGATACGCAGTATTTT.

This chain links TRBV28 with TRBJ2-7; TRBD2 is a possible D gene (6 bases). CDR1 and CDR2 from the germline V gene are MDHEN and SYDVKM. This CDR3 spans 14 amino acids. Deletions cut 4 bases from V and 9 bases from J, with 19 bases between. DNA for the CDR3: TGTGCCAGCAGTTCCCCTACCGGGGGAGAGCTGCAGTACTTC. As protein: CASSSPTGGELQYF.

V and J are TRBV4-1 and TRBJ1-1; D gene uncertain. Deletions cut 3 bases from V and 4 bases from J, with 18 bases between. CDR1 and CDR2 from the germline V gene are MGHRA and YSYEKL. The CDR3 spans 16 residues. The CDR3 bases are TGCGCCAGCAGCCATCACGGAGGCAATAAGGGCACTGAAGCTTTCTTT. Its protein is CASSHHGGNKGTEAFF.

This clone was seen a few times. The identical CDR3 is also encoded by other nucleotide sequences in the sample. The genes are TRBV10-1 and TRBJ2-7; no clear D. This CDR3 has 12 amino acids. The germline CDR1 and CDR2 sequences are WNHNN and SYGVQD (reference sequence). Trimming shortened V by 3 bases and J by 3 bases, and 6 bases separated the two germline ends. The CDR3 loop is CASSDQIYEQYF. CDR3 coding DNA: TGCGCCAGCAGTGATCAGATCTACGAGCAGTACTTC.

This chain links TRBV9 with TRBJ2-2, with no clear D. The V end was cut by 3 bases, the J end by 1 base, with 7 bases between. There are 14 residues in the CDR3. The germline gives CDR1 SGDLS, CDR2 YYNGEE. The chain's CDR3 is CASSARWNTGELFF. DNA of the CDR3: TGTGCCAGCAGCGCGCGATGGAACACCGGGGAGCTGTTTTTT.

In its sample, this clone was seen a few times. V usage is TRBV5-1 and J usage is TRBJ2-7; 10 bases match TRBD2. After removal of 4 bases from V and 5 bases from J, the junction contained 9 bases not matched to a gene. The CDR3 is 15 amino acids. Per the germline V gene, CDR1 is SGHRS and CDR2 is YFSETQ. CDR3 DNA sequence: TGCGCCAGCAGCCTCTGGGGACTAGCGTACGACGAGCAGTACTTC. This sequence encodes CASSLWGLAYDEQYF.

V usage is TRBV5-1 and J usage is TRBJ2-3; D may be TRBD2 (6 bases). V gave up 5 bases and J gave up 5 bases, with 18 bases separating them. CDR1 SGHRS and CDR2 YFSETQ come from the germline V gene. The length of the CDR3 is 15 residues. The CDR3 nucleotides are TGCGCCAGCAGGGATCAGGGAGGCCCCGGAGATACGCAGTATTTT. It specifies CASRDQGGPGDTQYF.

The CDR3 sequence is CATSRDLSPQPQHF. CDR3 DNA: TGTGCCACCAGCAGAGATCTCTCCCCCCAGCCCCAGCATTTT. The chain employs TRBV15 and TRBJ1-5; D is unclear. This CDR3 comprises 14 residues. The V gene lost 0 bases and the J gene lost 7 bases, with 10 bases spanning the gap. Germline CDR1 reads LNHNV; CDR2 reads YYDKDF (reference sequence).

This clone was seen a few times. The V gene is TRBV2, the J gene TRBJ2-7; 8 nucleotides agree with TRBD1. V lost 7 bases to trimming and J lost 2 bases; unmatched junction nucleotides: 4. The CDR3 length is 13 residues. Germline lookup yields CDR1 SNHLY and CDR2 FYNNEI. Written as DNA, the CDR3 is TGTGCCAGCAAGAGACAGGGGACCTACGAGCAGTACTTC. Amino acids: CASKRQGTYEQYF.

As regards this clone: A far larger clone is one base from this, pointing to a likely read error. J is TRBJ2-7 and V is TRBV5-4; D perhaps matches TRBD1 (6 bases). Germline CDR1 SGHNT, CDR2 YYREEE (reference sequence). The CDR3 length is 12 residues. Trimming removed 3 bases at V and 4 bases at J, with 8 bases between. The CDR3 DNA reads as TGTGCCAGCAGCTCGACAGGTTACGAGCAGTACTTC. It codes for CASSSTGYEQYF.

The chain recombines TRBV28 with TRBJ2-7; 9 positions match TRBD2. Germline V gene lookup returns CDR1 MDHEN and CDR2 SYDVKM. With V trimmed by 6 bases and J by 0 bases, 6 bases remained unmatched. CDR3 size: 15 residues. The CDR3 region has the DNA TGTGCCAGCAGCCAGACTAGCGGAACCTCCTACGAGCAGTACTTC. Translation gives CASSQTSGTSYEQYF.

The chain has TRBV30 and TRBJ2-7; no clear D. Trimming removed 3 bases from V and 5 bases from J, with 11 bases in between. Germline CDR1 GTSNPN, CDR2 SVGIG (reference sequence). The CDR3 is 12 residues long. CDR3 DNA: TGTGCCTGGAGGGGTTCTGGAAACGAGCAGTACTTC. Amino acids: CAWRGSGNEQYF.

V and J are TRBV28 and TRBJ2-2; TRBD1 agrees at 9 bases. The CDR3 contains 15 residues. From germline, CDR1 is MDHEN and CDR2 SYDVKM. Germline trimming cut 7 bases from V and 1 base from J; bases unmatched to any gene: 4. The CDR3 loop is CASTKDRGNTGELFF. DNA for the CDR3: TGTGCCAGCACCAAGGACAGGGGGAACACCGGGGAGCTGTTTTTT.

This clone was counted only a few times. This sequence joins TRBV27 and TRBJ2-6; D unresolved. This CDR3 is built from 18 residues. Trimming left V 0 bases short and J 0 bases short, with 12 bases between. Germline-derived CDR1 and CDR2 are MNHEY and SMNVEV (reference sequence). The chain's CDR3 is CASSLSSTGFSGANVLTF. The CDR3 DNA follows: TGTGCCAGCAGTTTATCTAGTACGGGTTTCTCTGGGGCCAACGTCCTGACTTTC. The variable domain in full, with the rest retrieved from reference TRBV27 and TRBJ2-6, is EAQVTQNPRYLITVTGKKLTVTCSQNMNHEYMSWYRQDPGLGLRQIYYSMNVEVTDKGDVPEGYKVSRKEKRNFPLILESPSPNQTSLYFCASSLSSTGFSGANVLTFGAGSRLTVL.

A single count supports this clone. The genes are TRBV28 and TRBJ1-2, with a tentative D call TRBD1 (5 bases). Trimming left V 6 bases short and J 7 bases short, with 27 bases between. The CDR3 sequence is 17 residues long. Germline V gives CDR1 MDHEN, CDR2 SYDVKM. Here the CDR3 reads CASSKSGLPDTTGGYTF. CDR3 nucleotides: TGTGCCAGCAGCAAATCGGGACTTCCCGATACTACGGGTGGCTACACCTTC.

V is TRBV7-3 and J is TRBJ2-1, with TRBD1 as a possible D gene (6 bases). The CDR3 spans 16 residues. V was pared by 2 bases and J by 1 base, with 12 bases between. Looked up from germline, CDR1 is SGHTA and CDR2 is FQGTGA. CDR3 residues: CASSLLGAKSYNEQFF. The CDR3 nucleotides are TGTGCCAGCAGCTTATTGGGGGCAAAGTCCTACAATGAGCAGTTCTTC.

The chain uses TRBV30 and TRBJ1-1; D uncertain. This CDR3 spans 12 amino acids. V was clipped by 2 bases and J by 5 bases, with 9 bases between them. Germline CDR1 and CDR2: GTSNPN and SVGIG (reference sequence). The CDR3 region has the DNA TGTGCCTGGAGTTTTAGGAATACTGAAGCTTTCTTT. As protein: CAWSFRNTEAFF.

The chain combines TRBV7-7 with TRBJ2-5; TRBD2 is a possible D gene (5 bases). Per germline, CDR1 SSHAT and CDR2 FNYEAQ (reference sequence). This CDR3 comprises 18 residues. Trimming pared 4 bases from V and 2 bases from J, leaving 23 bases between. This CDR3 is CASSSILGSPPCQETQYF. In DNA, the CDR3 is TGTGCCAGCAGCTCGATATTGGGGAGTCCCCCCTGTCAAGAGACCCAGTACTTC.

This clone showed up just once. V usage is TRBV11-2 and J usage is TRBJ2-7; perhaps TRBD1 as D (5 bases). CDR3 length: 12 amino acids. Per the germline V gene, CDR1 is SGHAT and CDR2 is FQNNGV. Trimming removed 5 bases from V and 6 bases from J, with 11 bases in between. This CDR3 is CASSLDRSEQYF. CDR3 in DNA: TGTGCCAGCAGCCTCGACAGAAGCGAGCAGTACTTC.